The 17 T cell receptor beta chains presented below share a single source sample, sequenced in a study of blood T cell repertoires in COVID-19 (dated by TCRdb to about 2020). The method behind the library was the immunoSEQ multiplex PCR assay. The source is immuneACCESS, and TCRdb retained only in-frame sequences with V and J called. Part of the clones is not carried over; for the studies checked, unresolved V genes explain less than half of this, and the remainder is unexplained. The sample records 85,000 to 95,000 clones, more than 75% of which are singletons. The ten top clones hold 4.5% to 6% of the sample. Sequencing used peripheral blood. These TCRs come from a woman aged 80 or over with acute or convalescent COVID-19.

Regarding this clone: The junction does not match germline at one end; this may be a read error. The chain combines TRBV30 with TRBJ2-5; 8 bases are shared with TRBD1. The CDR3 consists of 15 residues. Germline CDR1 reads GTSNPN; CDR2 reads SVGIG (reference sequence). This CDR3 is CAWSPGQEVLGLGDF. The CDR3, as DNA: TGTGCCTGGAGTCCGGGACAGGAGGTCCTGGGGTTAGGGGACTTC.

The chain links TRBV2 to TRBJ2-7; 10 bases fit TRBD2. Losses at the gene ends were 1 base for V and 4 bases for J; bases not matched to a gene: 10. Germline-derived CDR1 and CDR2 are SNHLY and FYNNEI. The CDR3 runs to 17 residues. The CDR3 DNA is TGTGCCAGCAGTGAAGTCACCGGGACTAGCGCCTCATACGAGCAGTACTTC. Its translation: CASSEVTGTSASYEQYF.

A few counts support this clone. This chain uses TRBV3-1 (or the pseudogene TRBV3-2) with TRBJ1-1, with 9 nucleotides matching TRBD1. CDR1 LGHDT and CDR2 YNNKEL come from the germline V gene (reference sequence). Losses at the gene ends were 6 bases for V and 0 bases for J; bases not matched to a gene: 8. The length of the CDR3 is 16 residues. The CDR3 DNA sequence: TGTGCCAGCAGTCCCCGGGACAGGGCCATGAACACTGAAGCTTTCTTT. Translating it yields CASSPRDRAMNTEAFF.

The chain recombines TRBV19 with TRBJ2-1, with 11 bases fitting TRBD2. Germline V CDR1 and CDR2: LNHDA, SQIVND (reference sequence). V lost 1 base to trimming and J lost 7 bases; unmatched junction nucleotides: 3. This CDR3 has 15 amino acids. The CDR3: CASSIVAGGLNEQFF. For the CDR3, the DNA is TGTGCCAGTAGTATAGTAGCGGGGGGGCTTAATGAGCAGTTCTTC.

This clone was seen more than once but under ten times. This chain links TRBV5-4 with TRBJ1-2, with 9 bases that match TRBD1. CDR1 SGHNT and CDR2 YYREEE come from the germline V gene (reference sequence). The CDR3 sequence is 15 residues long. The V gene end was trimmed by 3 bases and the J gene end by 4 bases; junction bases not matched to a gene: 7. CDR3: CASSSEGQGRYGYTF. The DNA of the CDR3 is TGTGCCAGCAGCTCGGAGGGACAGGGTCGCTATGGCTACACCTTC.

The chain combines TRBV24-1 with TRBJ2-7; 7 bases fit TRBD1. Looked up from germline, CDR1 is KGHDR and CDR2 is SFDVKD. V lost 0 bases and J lost 2; bases outside the gene matches: 12. The CDR3 has 18 amino acids. The CDR3 spells CATSDLQGTVGWAYEQYF. The CDR3 DNA is TGTGCCACCAGTGATTTGCAGGGGACAGTGGGTTGGGCCTACGAGCAGTACTTC.

This chain joins TRBV18 and TRBJ2-1; D is undetermined. This CDR3 is 13 amino acids long. The V gene lost 3 bases and the J gene lost 8 bases, with 11 bases spanning the gap. Germline CDR1 reads KGHSH; CDR2 reads LQKENI. CDR3 sequence: CASSPRTYDEQFF. For the CDR3, the DNA is TGTGCCAGCTCACCCCGCACCTATGATGAGCAGTTCTTC. Using reference TRBV18 and TRBJ2-1 for the parts outside the CDR3, the full variable domain is NAGVMQNPRHLVRRRGQEARLRCSPMKGHSHVYWYRQLPEEGLKFMVYLQKENIIDESGMPKERFSAEFPKEGPSILRIQQVVRGDSAAYFCASSPRTYDEQFFGPGTRLTVL.

This chain links TRBV13 with TRBJ2-1; possibly TRBD2 for D (6 bases). This CDR3 is built from 13 residues. V was shortened by 5 bases and J by 7 bases, with 12 bases between the two germline ends. Looked up from germline, CDR1 is PRHDT and CDR2 is FYEKMQ (reference sequence). CDR3 sequence reads: CASSLRLVNEQFF. CDR3 DNA: TGTGCCAGCAGCCTACGACTAGTTAATGAGCAGTTCTTC.

The count of this clone is one. This rearrangement joins TRBV28 to TRBJ2-1; D possibly corresponds to TRBD2 (6 bases). The CDR3 contains 17 residues. Germline CDR1 MDHEN, CDR2 SYDVKM. The V end was cut by 3 bases, the J end by 4 bases, with 19 bases between. CDR3 region: CASSLSGLTIGYNEQFF. The CDR3, as DNA: TGTGCCAGCAGTTTGAGTGGACTAACAATAGGGTACAATGAGCAGTTCTTC.

The chain uses TRBV14 and TRBJ2-7; 9 bases agree with TRBD1. CDR1 SGHDN and CDR2 FVKESK come from the germline V gene. The CDR3 has 16 residues. J gave up 2 bases and V 1 base, and 6 bases lay outside the gene matches. The CDR3 nucleotides are TGTGCCAGCAGCCAAGGGGGACAGGGTCGAACCTACGAGCAGTACTTC. This gives the protein CASSQGGQGRTYEQYF. Combining the CDR3 with reference TRBV14 and TRBJ2-7 gives the whole variable domain EAGVTQFPSHSVIEKGQTVTLRCDPISGHDNLYWYRRVMGKEIKFLLHFVKESKQDESGMPNNRFLAERTGGTYSTLKVQPAELEDSGVYFCASSQGGQGRTYEQYFGPGTRLTVT.

This chain links TRBV6-5 with TRBJ1-2; TRBD1 agrees at 11 bases. The length of the CDR3 is 15 residues. Trimming at V came to 7 bases and at J to 4 bases, leaving 8 bases not matched to a gene. Germline V gene sequence: CDR1 MNHEY, CDR2 SVGAGI. The DNA of the CDR3 is TGTGCCAGCATTTCCCGGACAGGGGGCATCTATGGCTACACCTTC. This translates into CASISRTGGIYGYTF.

The V call is TRBV6-5, the J call TRBJ2-3; 8 bases agree with TRBD2. This CDR3 contains 16 residues. J gave up 2 bases and V 4 bases, and 8 bases lay outside the gene matches. Germline V gene sequence: CDR1 MNHEY, CDR2 SVGAGI. CDR3: CASSSPGRGDTDTQYF. The DNA of the CDR3 is TGTGCCAGCAGTTCACCGGGGCGGGGGGACACAGATACGCAGTATTTT.

Written as DNA, the CDR3 is TGTGCCATCAGTGGATCACAGTCAGGGGCCTCCGCCGATACGCAGTATTTT. It yields the protein CAISGSQSGASADTQYF. The chain employs TRBV10-3 and TRBJ2-3; a weak D match, TRBD1 (6 bases). CDR3 size: 17 residues. V was trimmed by 4 bases and J by 6 bases, leaving 23 bases between them. Germline-derived CDR1 and CDR2 are ENHRY and SYGVKD.

The rearrangement uses TRBV2 and TRBJ2-2; the D gene is possibly TRBD2 (6 bases). This CDR3 spans 16 amino acids. Germline V CDR1 and CDR2: SNHLY, FYNNEI. V was shortened by 4 bases and J by 0 bases, with 12 bases between the two germline ends. CDR3 sequence (DNA): TGTGCCAGCAGTGTCGGGGGACTCACGAACACCGGGGAGCTGTTTTTT. Its translation: CASSVGGLTNTGELFF.

The chain is built from TRBV19 and TRBJ2-1; TRBD1 aligns across 10 bases. V lost 4 bases and J lost 7; bases outside the gene matches: 7. CDR1 is LNHDA and CDR2 is SQIVND in the germline V gene (reference sequence). CDR3 size: 15 residues. The CDR3 loop is CASSTTGGHMNEQFF. The CDR3 DNA reads TGTGCCAGTAGTACGACAGGGGGCCATATGAATGAGCAGTTCTTC.

This clone was counted a few times. The chain carries TRBV20-1 and TRBJ1-1; 9 bases map to TRBD1. This CDR3 region has 14 residues. The V segment lost 3 bases and the J segment 5 bases; nucleotides outside the gene matches: 7. From germline, CDR1 is DFQATT and CDR2 SNEGSKA (reference sequence). The CDR3 sequence is CSASTTGGGTEAFF. The CDR3 nucleotides are TGCAGTGCTAGTACTACAGGGGGCGGAACTGAAGCTTTCTTT.

The CDR3 sequence is CASSETGGRETQYF. The CDR3 DNA follows: TGTGCCAGCAGCGAGACAGGGGGGAGGGAGACCCAGTACTTC. V gene TRBV5-4 combines with J gene TRBJ2-5, with 9 bases that match TRBD1. CDR3 size: 14 residues. CDR1 and CDR2 from the germline V gene are SGHNT and YYREEE (reference sequence). The V gene end was trimmed by 4 bases and the J gene end by 5 bases; junction bases not matched to a gene: 6.